This T cell receptor beta chain was profiled in a study of PD-1 blockade in classical Hodgkin lymphoma (dated by TCRdb to 2018 to 2020). Describing the broader study: The study used TCR beta sequencing and CyTOF to define a peripheral blood immune signature of response to PD-1 blockade in classical Hodgkin lymphoma.

Notes on this clone: This clone's antigen is unknown. There are no base qualities to consult, and no much larger clone falls within one base.

Points the paper makes about the study in general: The study was restricted to a single clinical trial cohort, and the causes of repertoire differences, possibly disease activity or prior therapy, were left undefined. Baseline TCR diversity was reported as lower in newly diagnosed patients than in healthy donors, and lower still in relapsed/refractory patients.

CDR1 and CDR2 are read off the germline V gene (reference sequence) as SGHNT and YYREEE. The CDR3 runs 15 amino acids, cysteine and phenylalanine included. Just CDR3 DNA is preserved here, 45 bases in frame from base 1. V is cut back by 4 bases and J by 6 bases, with 4 bases in the junction unmatched. Genomic DNA was extracted with the Qiagen DNeasy kit from unsorted PBMCs and from negatively selected CD4+ and CD8+ fractions. Amplification of TCR beta CDR3 regions was done by immunoSEQ multiplex PCR with primers that anneal to V and J segments. A synthetic immune receptor repertoire was used to minimize amplification bias, and any residual bias was removed computationally once sequencing was done. As for how the authors treated the data: Repertoire diversity was quantified as the Shannon entropy index using custom Python scripts. The unsorted, CD4+ and CD8+ repertoires were each analyzed separately, with the exception of combined analyses, where CD4+ and CD8+ sequences were merged in silico. The table was pulled from immuneACCESS by TCRdb, which kept in-frame rearrangements only. Such tables lose some clones; where checked, under half of the loss comes from unresolved V genes, and the rest has no known cause. Clonal size and the V and J genes are those of that table, whereas D and trimming came from the DNA. The sample contains around 29,000 clones, roughly nine tenths of them found a single time. The ten most abundant clones make up approximately 0.36% of the sample.

The time point label here, explained by the study, means: newly diagnosed, previously untreated cHL patient sample. Magnetic negative selection with a Miltenyi CD4+ T cell isolation kit was used to purify CD4+ T cells from thawed PBMCs. To serve as a comparison group for the relapsed/refractory trial patients, PBMCs were sequenced from patients with newly diagnosed, previously untreated classical Hodgkin lymphoma. Peripheral blood was collected in 8 mL Vacutainer Cell Preparation Tubes, from which PBMCs were isolated by centrifugation and then cryopreserved. Purified CD4+ and CD8+ fractions were prepared only for cases with an additional available PBMC sample. Magnetically labelled cells were removed on LS columns in a quadroMACS separator, and the flow-through was collected as the purified fraction.

The sequencing input was CD4+ T cells from blood. This TCR was sampled from a human donor with classical Hodgkin lymphoma. Rearrangement joined TRBV5-4 to TRBJ2-2; 12 junctional bases match TRBD1. CDR3 loop: CASSLGQGASGELFF. The nucleotide sequence reads as follows: TGTGCCAGCAGCCTGGGACAGGGGGCCTCCGGGGAGCTGTTTTTT.